The present TCR beta chain was sequenced within a study of response to subunit inactivated influenza vaccine. The study, taken as a whole, reports: The authors put forward the suggestion that each seasonal influenza vaccination may bring in only a limited number of new T cells.

Comments on this clonotype: Its specificity is unknown.

Germline loops: CDR1 MNHEY, CDR2 SVGAGI. V lost 2 bases to trimming and J lost 4 bases; unmatched junction nucleotides: 4. The CDR3 loop spans 15 amino acids. TCRdb called the RT-PCR reads again in MiXCR, with one record for every CDR3 protein. The data show about 700,000 distinct CDR3 sequences, 15% to 19% seen once. The chain employs TRBV6-5 and TRBJ2-3; 9 nucleotides agree with TRBD1. This TCR came from a man in his fifties or sixties who received an inactivated influenza vaccine. Sequences were derived from PBMCs from blood, sampled roughly 13 days after vaccination. Here the CDR3 reads CASSYGQGTSDTQYF. CDR3 nucleotide sequence: TGTGCCAGCAGTTACGGACAGGGGACATCAGATACGCAGTATTTT.